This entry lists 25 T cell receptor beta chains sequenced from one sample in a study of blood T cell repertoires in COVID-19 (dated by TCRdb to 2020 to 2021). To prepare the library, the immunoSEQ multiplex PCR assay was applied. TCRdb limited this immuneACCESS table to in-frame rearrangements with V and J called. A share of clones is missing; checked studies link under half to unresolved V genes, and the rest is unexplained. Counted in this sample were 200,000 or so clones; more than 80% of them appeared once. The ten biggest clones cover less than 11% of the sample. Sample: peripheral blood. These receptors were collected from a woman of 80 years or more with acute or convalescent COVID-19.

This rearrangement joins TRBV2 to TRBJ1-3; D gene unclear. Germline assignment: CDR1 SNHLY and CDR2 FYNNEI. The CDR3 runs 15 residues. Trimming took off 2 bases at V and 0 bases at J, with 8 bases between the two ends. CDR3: CASSESRFSGNTIYF. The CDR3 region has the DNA TGTGCCAGCAGTGAATCCAGATTCTCTGGAAACACCATATATTTT.

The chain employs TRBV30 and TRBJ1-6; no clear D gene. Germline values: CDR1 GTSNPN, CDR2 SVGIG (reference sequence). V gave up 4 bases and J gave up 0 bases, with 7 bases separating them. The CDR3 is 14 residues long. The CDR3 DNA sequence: TGTGCCTGGAAGAGTAGCTCCTATAATTCACCCCTCCACTTT. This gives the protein CAWKSSSYNSPLHF.

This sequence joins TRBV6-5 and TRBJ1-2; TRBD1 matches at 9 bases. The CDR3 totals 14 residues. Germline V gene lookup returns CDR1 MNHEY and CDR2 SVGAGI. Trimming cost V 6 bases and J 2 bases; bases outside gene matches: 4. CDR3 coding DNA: TGTGCCAGCAGGCTCGGACAGGGGAACTATGGCTACACCTTC. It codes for CASRLGQGNYGYTF.

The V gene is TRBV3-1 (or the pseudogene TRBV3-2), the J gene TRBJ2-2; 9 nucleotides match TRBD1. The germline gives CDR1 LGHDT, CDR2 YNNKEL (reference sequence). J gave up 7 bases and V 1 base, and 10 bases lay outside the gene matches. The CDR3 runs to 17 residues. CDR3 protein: CASSQGGQGGIGGELFF. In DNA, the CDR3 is TGTGCCAGCAGCCAAGGGGGACAGGGTGGAATTGGCGGGGAGCTGTTTTTT.

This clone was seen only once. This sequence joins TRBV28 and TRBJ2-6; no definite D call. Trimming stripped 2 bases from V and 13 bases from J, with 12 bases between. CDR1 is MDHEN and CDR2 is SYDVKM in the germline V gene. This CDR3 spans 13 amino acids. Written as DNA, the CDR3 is TGTGCCAGCAGTTTAGGTTCTCCCCGGGTCCTGACTTTC. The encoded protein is CASSLGSPRVLTF.

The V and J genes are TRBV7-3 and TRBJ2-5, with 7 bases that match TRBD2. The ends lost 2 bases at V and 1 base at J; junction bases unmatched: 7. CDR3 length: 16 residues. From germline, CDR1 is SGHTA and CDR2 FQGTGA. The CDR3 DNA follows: TGTGCCAGCAGCTTAGGGCCCACGGGGGGCCAAGAGACCCAGTACTTC. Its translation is CASSLGPTGGQETQYF.

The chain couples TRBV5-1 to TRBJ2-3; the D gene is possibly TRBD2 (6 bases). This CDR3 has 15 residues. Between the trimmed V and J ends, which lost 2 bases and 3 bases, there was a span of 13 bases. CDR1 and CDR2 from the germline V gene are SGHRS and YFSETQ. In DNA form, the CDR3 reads TGCGCCAGCAGCTTCTCCGGGAGAGGGACAGATACGCAGTATTTT. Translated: CASSFSGRGTDTQYF.

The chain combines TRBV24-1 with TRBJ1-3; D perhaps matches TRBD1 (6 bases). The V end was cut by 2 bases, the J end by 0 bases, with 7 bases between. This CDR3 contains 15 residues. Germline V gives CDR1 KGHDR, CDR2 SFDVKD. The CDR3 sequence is CATSDSGASGNTIYF. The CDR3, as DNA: TGTGCCACCAGTGATTCAGGGGCCTCTGGAAACACCATATATTTT.

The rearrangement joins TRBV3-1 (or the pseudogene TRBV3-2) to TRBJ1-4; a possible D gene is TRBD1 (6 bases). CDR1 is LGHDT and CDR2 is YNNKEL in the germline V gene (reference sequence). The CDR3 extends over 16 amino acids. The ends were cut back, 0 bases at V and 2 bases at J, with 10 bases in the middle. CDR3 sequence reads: CASSQELGATNEKLFF. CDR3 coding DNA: TGTGCCAGCAGCCAAGAATTGGGGGCGACTAATGAAAAACTGTTTTTT.

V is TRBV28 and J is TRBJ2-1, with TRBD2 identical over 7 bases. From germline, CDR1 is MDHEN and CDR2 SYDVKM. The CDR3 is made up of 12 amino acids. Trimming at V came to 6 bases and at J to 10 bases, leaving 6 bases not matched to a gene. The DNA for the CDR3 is TGTGCCAGCAGACGGGCTAGCGGCGAGCAGTTCTTC. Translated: CASRRASGEQFF.

CDR3 in DNA: TGCGCCAGCAGCGGAGTCCTGCAGTACTTC. It encodes CASSGVLQYF. The rearrangement uses TRBV4-3 and TRBJ2-5; D ambiguous. The CDR3 spans 10 residues. Between the trimmed V and J ends, which lost 5 bases and 11 bases, there was a span of 9 bases. In germline, CDR1 is LGHNA, CDR2 YSLEER.

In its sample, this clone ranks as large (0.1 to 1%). This chain's CDR3 is CASRPTTGFAGYTF. As DNA, the CDR3 is TGTGCCAGCAGACCCACGACAGGGTTCGCTGGCTACACCTTC. This rearrangement joins TRBV27 to TRBJ1-2, with 7 bases aligning to TRBD1. Germline V gene lookup returns CDR1 MNHEY and CDR2 SMNVEV (reference sequence). Trimming took 6 bases from V and 7 from J; bases not matched to a gene: 11. The CDR3 has 14 residues.

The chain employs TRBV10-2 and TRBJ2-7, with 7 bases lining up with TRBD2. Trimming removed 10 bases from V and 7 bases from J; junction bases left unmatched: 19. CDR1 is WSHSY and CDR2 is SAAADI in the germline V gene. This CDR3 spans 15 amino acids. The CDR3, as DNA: TGCGCCACCCTTAAATCCCGAGGACTAGTGAATGAGCAGTACTTC. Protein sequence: CATLKSRGLVNEQYF.

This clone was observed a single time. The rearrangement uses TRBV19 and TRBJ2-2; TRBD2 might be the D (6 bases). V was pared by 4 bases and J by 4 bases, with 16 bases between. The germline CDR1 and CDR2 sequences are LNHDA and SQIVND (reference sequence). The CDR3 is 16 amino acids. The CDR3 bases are TGTGCCAGTAGTAGCGGTTGGAAGGGAGGCACCGGGGAGCTGTTTTTT. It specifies CASSSGWKGGTGELFF.

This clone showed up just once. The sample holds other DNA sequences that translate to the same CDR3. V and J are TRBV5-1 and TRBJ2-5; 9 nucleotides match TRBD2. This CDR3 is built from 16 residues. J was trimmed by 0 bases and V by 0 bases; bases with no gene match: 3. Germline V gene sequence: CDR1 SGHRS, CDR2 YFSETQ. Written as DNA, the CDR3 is TGCGCCAGCAGCTTGGTTCTAGCGGGATACCAAGAGACCCAGTACTTC. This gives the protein CASSLVLAGYQETQYF. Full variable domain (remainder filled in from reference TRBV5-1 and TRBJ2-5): KAGVTQTPRYLIKTRGQQVTLSCSPISGHRSVSWYQQTPGQGLQFLFEYFSETQRNKGNFPGRFSGRQFSNSRSEMNVSTLELGDSALYLCASSLVLAGYQETQYFGPGTRLLVL.

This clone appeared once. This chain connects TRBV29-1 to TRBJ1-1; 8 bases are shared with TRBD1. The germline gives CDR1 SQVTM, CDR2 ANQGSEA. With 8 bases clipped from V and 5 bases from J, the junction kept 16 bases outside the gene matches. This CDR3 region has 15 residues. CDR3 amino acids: CSMTGEGWGKTEAFF. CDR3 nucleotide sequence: TGCAGCATGACAGGGGAAGGTTGGGGGAAAACTGAAGCTTTCTTT.

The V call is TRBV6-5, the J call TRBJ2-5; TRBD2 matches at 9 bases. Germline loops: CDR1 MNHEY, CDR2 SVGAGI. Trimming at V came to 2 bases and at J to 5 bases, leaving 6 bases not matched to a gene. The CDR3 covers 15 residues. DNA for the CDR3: TGTGCCAGCAGTTACGCGGGGGGGCCACGGGAGACCCAGTACTTC. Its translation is CASSYAGGPRETQYF.

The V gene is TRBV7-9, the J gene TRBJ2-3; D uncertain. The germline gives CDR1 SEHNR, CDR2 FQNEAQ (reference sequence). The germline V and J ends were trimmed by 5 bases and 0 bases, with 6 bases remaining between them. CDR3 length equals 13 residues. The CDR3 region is CASSLSSTDTQYF. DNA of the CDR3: TGTGCCAGCAGCCTATCTAGCACAGATACGCAGTATTTT.

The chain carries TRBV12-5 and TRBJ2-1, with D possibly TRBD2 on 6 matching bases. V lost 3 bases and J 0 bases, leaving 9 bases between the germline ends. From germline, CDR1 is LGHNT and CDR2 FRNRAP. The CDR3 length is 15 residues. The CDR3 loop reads CASGLLGSSYNEQFF. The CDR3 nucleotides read TGTGCTAGTGGTTTACTCGGGAGCTCCTACAATGAGCAGTTCTTC.

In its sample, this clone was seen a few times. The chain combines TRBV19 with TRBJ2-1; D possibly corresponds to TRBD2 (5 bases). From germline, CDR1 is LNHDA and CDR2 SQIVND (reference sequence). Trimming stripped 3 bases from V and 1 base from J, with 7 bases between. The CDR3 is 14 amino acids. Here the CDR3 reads CASSISASYNEQFF. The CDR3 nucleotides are TGTGCCAGTAGTATTAGCGCGTCCTACAATGAGCAGTTCTTC.

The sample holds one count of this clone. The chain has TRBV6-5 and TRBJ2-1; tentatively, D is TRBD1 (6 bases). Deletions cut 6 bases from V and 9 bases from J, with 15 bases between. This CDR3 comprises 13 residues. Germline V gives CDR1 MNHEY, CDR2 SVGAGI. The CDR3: CASRQQGYTEQFF. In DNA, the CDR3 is TGTGCCAGCAGACAACAGGGTTATACTGAGCAGTTCTTC.

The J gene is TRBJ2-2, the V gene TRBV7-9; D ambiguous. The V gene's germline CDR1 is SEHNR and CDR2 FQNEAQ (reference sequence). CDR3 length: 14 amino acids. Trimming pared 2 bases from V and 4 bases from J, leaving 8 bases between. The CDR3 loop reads CASSLTPFTGELFF. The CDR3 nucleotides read TGTGCCAGCAGCTTAACACCTTTCACCGGGGAGCTGTTTTTT.

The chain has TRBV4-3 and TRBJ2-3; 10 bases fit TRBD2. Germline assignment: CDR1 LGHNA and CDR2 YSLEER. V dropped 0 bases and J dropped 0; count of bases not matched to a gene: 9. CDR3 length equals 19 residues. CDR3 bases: TGCGCCAGCAGCCAAGAACGGCTAGCGGGGGACCCTAGCACAGATACGCAGTATTTT. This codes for CASSQERLAGDPSTDTQYF.

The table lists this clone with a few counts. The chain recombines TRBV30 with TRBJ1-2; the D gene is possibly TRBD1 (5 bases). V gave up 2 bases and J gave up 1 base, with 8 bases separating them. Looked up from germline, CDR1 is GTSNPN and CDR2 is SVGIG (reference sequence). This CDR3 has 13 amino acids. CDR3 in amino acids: CAWSPQVNYGYTF. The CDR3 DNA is TGTGCCTGGAGTCCACAGGTTAACTATGGCTACACCTTC.

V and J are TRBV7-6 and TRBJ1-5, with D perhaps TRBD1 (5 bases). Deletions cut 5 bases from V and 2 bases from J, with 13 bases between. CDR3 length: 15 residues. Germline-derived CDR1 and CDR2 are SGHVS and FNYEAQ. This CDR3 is CASSGTDSGNQPQHF. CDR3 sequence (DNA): TGTGCCAGCAGCGGCACCGACAGTGGCAATCAGCCCCAGCATTTT.